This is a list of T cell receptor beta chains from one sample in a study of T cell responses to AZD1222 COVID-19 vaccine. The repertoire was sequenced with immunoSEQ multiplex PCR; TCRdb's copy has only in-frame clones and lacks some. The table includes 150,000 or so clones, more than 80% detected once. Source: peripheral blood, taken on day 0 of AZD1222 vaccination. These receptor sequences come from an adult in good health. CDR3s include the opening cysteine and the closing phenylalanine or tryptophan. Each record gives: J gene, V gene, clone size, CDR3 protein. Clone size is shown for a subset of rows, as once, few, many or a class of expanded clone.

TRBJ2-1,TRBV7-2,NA,CASSLRGSVDEQFF
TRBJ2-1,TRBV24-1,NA,CATSAVRERGNEQFF
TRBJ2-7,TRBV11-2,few,CASSRRTALGYEQYF
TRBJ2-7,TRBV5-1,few,CASSLTGSSYEQYF
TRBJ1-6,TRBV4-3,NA,CASSQSPAASYNSPLHF
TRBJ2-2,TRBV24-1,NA,CATSDPQGTSGGSNTGELFF
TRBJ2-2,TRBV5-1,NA,CASRGTTGELFF
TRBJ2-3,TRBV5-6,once,CASSLDTDTQYF
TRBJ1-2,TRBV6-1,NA,CASSEARGTGSGYTF
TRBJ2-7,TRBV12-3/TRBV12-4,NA,CASSSREYEQYF
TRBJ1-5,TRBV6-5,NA,CASAGFTQPQHF
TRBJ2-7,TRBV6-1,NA,CASSDRGRNEQYF
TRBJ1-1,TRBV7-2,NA,CASSSGQGANTEAFF
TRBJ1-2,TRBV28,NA,CAIALLQGIDYGYTF
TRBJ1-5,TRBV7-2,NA,CASSLGDGSNQPQHF
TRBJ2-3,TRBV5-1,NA,CASSPGYGGPDTQYF
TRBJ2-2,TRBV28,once,CASSFRLAGVGTGELFF
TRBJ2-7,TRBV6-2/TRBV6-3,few,CASTPLRGESSYEQYF
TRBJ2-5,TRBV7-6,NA,CASSLQGAGRDQYF
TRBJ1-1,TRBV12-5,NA,CASARDGSNTEAFF
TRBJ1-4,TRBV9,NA,CASSAQQGRDEKLFF
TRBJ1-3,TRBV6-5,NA,CASQGPGNTIYF
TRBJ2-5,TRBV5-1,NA,CASSFGLQETQYF
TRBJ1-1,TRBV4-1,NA,CASSPPGRGGGTEAFF
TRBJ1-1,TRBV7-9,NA,CASSLGGVAEAFF
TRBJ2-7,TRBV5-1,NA,CASSGRYEQYF
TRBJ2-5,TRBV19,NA,CASSSQTGPTETQYF
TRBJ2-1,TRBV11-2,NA,CASSGGQDYNEQFF
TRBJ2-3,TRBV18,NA,CASSPGWGGEDTQYF
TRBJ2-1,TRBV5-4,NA,CASSFGGTSGYEQFF
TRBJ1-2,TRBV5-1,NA,CASSPGTGLGGYTF
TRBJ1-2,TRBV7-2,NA,CASSLDRGYGYTF
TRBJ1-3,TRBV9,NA,CASSVAGNTIYF
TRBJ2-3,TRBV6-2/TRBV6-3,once,CASSTSGDTQYF
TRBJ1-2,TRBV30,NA,CAWGGTSGGHYGYTF
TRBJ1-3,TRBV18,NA,CASSPQGSGNTIYF
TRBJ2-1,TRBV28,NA,CASSLFLPNEQFF